These 5 T cell receptor beta chains came from one sample sequenced in a study of pediatric ulcerative colitis. The rectum was sampled with one to two pinch biopsies at colonoscopy. Profiling relied on immunoSEQ multiplex PCR, and the TCRdb table lists in-frame clones only, not all of them. Here the sample spans 30,000 to 35,000 clones, 81% being singletons. The sequencing input was gut tissue. These receptors all come from a boy younger than 18 with mild ulcerative colitis.

This clone was observed a handful of times. The gene calls are TRBV30 and TRBJ1-1; D ambiguous. Germline lookup yields CDR1 GTSNPN and CDR2 SVGIG (reference sequence). Trimming took off 0 bases at V and 1 base at J, with 27 bases between the two ends. The CDR3 consists of 20 residues. The CDR3 DNA follows: TGTGCCTGGAGTGTAGAACCCGGTCCTACTAGATGGCGGGGGAACACTGAAGCTTTCTTT. Protein product: CAWSVEPGPTRWRGNTEAFF.

CDR3 amino acids: CATSTTPPRDSSYEQYF. The DNA for the CDR3 is TGTGCCACCAGCACGACCCCGCCCCGGGACAGCTCCTACGAGCAGTACTTC. The gene calls are TRBV15 and TRBJ2-7, with 7 positions matching TRBD1. The germline CDR1 and CDR2 sequences are LNHNV and YYDKDF (reference sequence). The CDR3 is 17 residues long. J lost 0 bases, V lost 4 bases, and 12 bases had no gene match.

The genes are TRBV5-1 and TRBJ1-1, with D unresolved. The length of the CDR3 is 11 residues. The ends were cut back, 4 bases at V and 10 bases at J, with 11 bases in the middle. Germline V gives CDR1 SGHRS, CDR2 YFSETQ. In nucleotides, the CDR3 is TGCGCCAGCAGCGGTGGTGGGATAGCTTTCTTT. Residues: CASSGGGIAFF.

This clone came up once. The CDR3 here is CASSLELGDTQYF. CDR3 DNA sequence: TGTGCCAGCAGCTTGGAATTGGGAGATACGCAGTATTTT. J is TRBJ2-3 and V is TRBV5-8; unclear D gene. The CDR3 covers 13 residues. Germline-derived CDR1 and CDR2 are SGHTS and YDEGEE. The V and J ends lost 0 bases and 5 bases respectively, with 7 bases between them.

J is TRBJ2-5 and V is TRBV18, with 7 positions matching TRBD1. This CDR3 is 15 amino acids long. From germline, CDR1 is KGHSH and CDR2 LQKENI. V shed 0 bases, J shed 10 bases, and the junction held 11 bases outside the gene matches. The CDR3 protein is CASSPPQGRPRDQYF. CDR3 DNA sequence: TGTGCCAGCTCACCACCACAGGGGAGACCCCGAGACCAGTACTTC.